Presented here are 11 T cell receptor beta chains from one specimen sequenced in a study of blood T cell repertoires in COVID-19. Sequencing was performed with immunoSEQ multiplex PCR; in TCRdb, only in-frame clones are kept and a portion is missing. The sample has approximately 130,000 clones; around 87% are singletons. Sequencing was performed on peripheral blood. These TCRs come from a woman in her forties or fifties with acute or convalescent COVID-19.

The chain carries TRBV12-3 or TRBV12-4 and TRBJ1-6; no firm D call. This CDR3 spans 13 amino acids. Trimming took off 3 bases at V and 8 bases at J, with 8 bases between the two ends. CDR3 DNA: TGTGCCAGCAGTTTTGGGGAGGATTCACCCCTCCACTTT. Translated: CASSFGEDSPLHF.

The CDR3 protein is CATSRMQGRRYGYTF. In DNA form, the CDR3 reads TGTGCCACCAGCCGGATGCAGGGAAGGCGCTATGGCTACACCTTC. The V and J genes are TRBV15 and TRBJ1-2; weak D call: TRBD1 (5 bases). There are 15 residues in the CDR3. Germline V CDR1 and CDR2: LNHNV, YYDKDF (reference sequence). The V and J ends lost 5 bases and 4 bases respectively, with 17 bases between them.

The chain links TRBV6-5 to TRBJ1-1; D unresolved. The V gene lost 3 bases and the J gene lost 4 bases, with 6 bases spanning the gap. The CDR3 runs 12 residues. CDR1 and CDR2 (germline): MNHEY, SVGAGI. The CDR3 is CASSYPLTEAFF. DNA of the CDR3: TGTGCCAGCAGTTATCCCCTCACTGAAGCTTTCTTT.

This clone was observed once. This chain uses TRBV5-1 with TRBJ1-2; TRBD1 might be the D (5 bases). Trimming pared 0 bases from V and 4 bases from J, leaving 10 bases between. CDR1 and CDR2 from the germline V gene are SGHRS and YFSETQ. This CDR3 contains 14 residues. The CDR3: CASSLETRGYGYTF. As DNA, the CDR3 is TGCGCCAGCAGCTTGGAGACAAGGGGCTATGGCTACACCTTC.

In DNA form, the CDR3 reads TGTGCCAGCAGCCAACTAGCGGGAGGTACCTACGAGCAGTACTTC. Translating gives CASSQLAGGTYEQYF. This sequence joins TRBV7-2 and TRBJ2-7; TRBD2 aligns across 12 bases. J was trimmed by 2 bases and V by 5 bases; bases with no gene match: 4. Germline V gives CDR1 SGHTA, CDR2 FQGNSA. The CDR3 covers 15 residues.

V is TRBV6-2 or TRBV6-3 and J is TRBJ1-2, with 7 nucleotides matching TRBD1. Looked up from germline, CDR1 is MNHEY and CDR2 is SVGEGT. The CDR3 is made up of 13 amino acids. J lost 5 bases, V lost 5 bases, and 5 bases had no gene match. The DNA for the CDR3 is TGTGCCAGCAGTCTAACAGGGGAATATGGCTACACCTTC. Translating gives CASSLTGEYGYTF.

This clone was seen once. The chain carries TRBV30 and TRBJ1-2, with D possibly TRBD1 on 5 matching bases. V lost 1 base and J 8 bases, leaving 11 bases between the germline ends. Germline V CDR1 and CDR2: GTSNPN, SVGIG (reference sequence). CDR3 size: 12 residues. CDR3 in amino acids: CAWSAQARGYTF. The CDR3 bases are TGTGCCTGGAGTGCACAGGCCCGCGGCTACACCTTC.

The gene calls are TRBV7-6 and TRBJ1-4, with 7 bases aligning to TRBD1. Losses at the gene ends were 5 bases for V and 4 bases for J; bases not matched to a gene: 7. Germline loops: CDR1 SGHVS, CDR2 FNYEAQ. CDR3 length equals 15 residues. The CDR3 loop reads CASSPPGQSNEKLFF. CDR3 nucleotides: TGTGCCAGCAGCCCACCGGGACAGAGTAATGAAAAACTGTTTTTT.

The CDR3 reads CASSPQGQGARGYTF. CDR3 nucleotides: TGTGCCAGCAGCCCCCAGGGACAGGGGGCGCGGGGCTACACCTTC. The gene calls are TRBV7-9 and TRBJ1-2; 12 bases agree with TRBD1. Germline trimming cut 5 bases from V and 8 bases from J; bases unmatched to any gene: 9. The CDR3 runs to 15 residues. Germline-derived CDR1 and CDR2 are SEHNR and FQNEAQ (reference sequence).

The chain has TRBV12-3 or TRBV12-4 and TRBJ2-5, with 7 nucleotides matching TRBD2. The CDR3 loop spans 13 amino acids. The junction had 3 bases not matched to a gene; V was cut back by 3 bases and J by 5 bases. CDR3 in DNA: TGTGCCAGCAGTTTGGTGGGGGGGGAGACCCAGTACTTC. Protein sequence: CASSLVGGETQYF.

The genes are TRBV3-1 (or the pseudogene TRBV3-2) and TRBJ2-7; D perhaps matches TRBD1 (6 bases). This CDR3 has 13 residues. Trimming removed 4 bases from V and 12 bases from J, with 19 bases in between. The V gene's germline CDR1 is LGHDT and CDR2 YNNKEL (reference sequence). Written as DNA, the CDR3 is TGTGCCAGCAGCCCATCTTGGACAGCGAGCGGGTACTTC. This codes for CASSPSWTASGYF.